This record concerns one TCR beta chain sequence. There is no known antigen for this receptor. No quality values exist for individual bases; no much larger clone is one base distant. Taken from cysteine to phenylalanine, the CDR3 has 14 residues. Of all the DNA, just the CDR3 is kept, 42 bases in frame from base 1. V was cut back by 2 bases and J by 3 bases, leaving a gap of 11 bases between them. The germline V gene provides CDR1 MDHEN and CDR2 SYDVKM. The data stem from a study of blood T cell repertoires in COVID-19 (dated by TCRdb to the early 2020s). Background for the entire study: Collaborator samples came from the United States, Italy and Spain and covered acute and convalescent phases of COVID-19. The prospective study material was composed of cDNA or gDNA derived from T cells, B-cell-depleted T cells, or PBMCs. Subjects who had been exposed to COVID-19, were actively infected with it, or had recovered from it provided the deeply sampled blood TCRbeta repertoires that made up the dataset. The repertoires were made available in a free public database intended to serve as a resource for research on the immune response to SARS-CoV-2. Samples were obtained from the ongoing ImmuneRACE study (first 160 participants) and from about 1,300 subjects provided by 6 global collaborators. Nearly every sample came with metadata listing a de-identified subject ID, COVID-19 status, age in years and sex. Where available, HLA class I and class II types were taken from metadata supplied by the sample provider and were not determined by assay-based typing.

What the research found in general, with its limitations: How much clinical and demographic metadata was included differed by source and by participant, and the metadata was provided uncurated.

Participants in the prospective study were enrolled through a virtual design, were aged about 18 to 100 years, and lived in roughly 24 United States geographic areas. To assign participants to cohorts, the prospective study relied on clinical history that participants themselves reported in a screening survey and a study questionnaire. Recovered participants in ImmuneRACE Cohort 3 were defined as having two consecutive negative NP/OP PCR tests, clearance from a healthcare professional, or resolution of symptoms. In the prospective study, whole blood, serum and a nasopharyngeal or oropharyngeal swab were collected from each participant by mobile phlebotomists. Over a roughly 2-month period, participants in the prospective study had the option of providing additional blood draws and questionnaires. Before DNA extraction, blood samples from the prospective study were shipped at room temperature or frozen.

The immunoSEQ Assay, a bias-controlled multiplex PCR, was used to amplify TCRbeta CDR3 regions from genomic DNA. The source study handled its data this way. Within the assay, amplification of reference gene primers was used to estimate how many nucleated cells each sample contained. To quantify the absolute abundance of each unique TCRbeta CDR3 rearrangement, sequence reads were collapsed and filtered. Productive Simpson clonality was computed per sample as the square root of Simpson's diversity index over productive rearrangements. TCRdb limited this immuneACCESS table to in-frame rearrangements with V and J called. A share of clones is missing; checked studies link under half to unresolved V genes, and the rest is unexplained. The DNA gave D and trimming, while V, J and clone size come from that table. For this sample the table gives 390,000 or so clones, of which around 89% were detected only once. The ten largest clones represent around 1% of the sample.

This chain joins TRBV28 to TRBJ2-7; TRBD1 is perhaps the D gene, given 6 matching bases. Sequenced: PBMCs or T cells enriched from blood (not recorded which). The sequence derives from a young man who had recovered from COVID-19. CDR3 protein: CASSLPQTGYEQYF. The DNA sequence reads TGTGCCAGCAGTTTACCGCAGACAGGCTACGAGCAGTACTTC.